This TCR beta chain was recorded in a study of blood T cell repertoires in COVID-19. The germline V gene encodes CDR1 GTSNPN and CDR2 SVGIG (reference sequence). V lost 2 bases and J lost 8, with 10 bases in between. This CDR3 region has 12 residues. The protocol was immunoSEQ multiplex PCR, while the TCRdb copy is restricted to in-frame clones and leaves out a portion. The sample lists about 190,000 clones; around 88% were seen once. The sequence came from a woman under 40 with acute or convalescent COVID-19. The sample comprised peripheral blood. The chain has TRBV30 and TRBJ2-4; D perhaps matches TRBD2 (5 bases). For the CDR3, the DNA is TGTGCCTGGAGTTATATGCGGGACATTCAGTACTTC. It specifies CAWSYMRDIQYF.